A single T cell receptor beta chain is shown here with its context. No antigen is known for it. Base-call qualities are not available, and no considerably larger clone is one nucleotide away. This sample was taken from a study of OX40 agonist ivuxolimab in advanced cancers. Study-level background: Ivuxolimab was a fully human IgG2 agonistic monoclonal antibody targeting the costimulatory receptor OX40 (CD134). Intravenous ivuxolimab was administered to patients every 2 weeks at six dose levels: 0.01, 0.1, 0.3, 1.5, 3 and 10 mg/kg. Of the approximately 53 patients in dose escalation, about 20 had hepatocellular carcinoma, some 15 had melanoma, 9 had renal cell carcinoma and 9 had head and neck cancer. In the dose-escalation cohort, around four fifths of patients were male, and the mean age was approximately 55 years, with a range of 23 to 79. Patients were allowed to have had prior anti-PD-1, anti-PD-L1 or anti-CTLA-4 therapy, and roughly 40% of the dose-escalation patients had been treated with checkpoint inhibitors. Partial responses were achieved by three dose-escalation patients, of whom one had hepatocellular carcinoma and two had cutaneous melanoma. The purpose of peripheral TCRbeta sequencing was to test whether ivuxolimab changed TCR sequence diversity and led to clonal T-cell expansion. The paper covers the monotherapy dose-escalation part of the phase I ivuxolimab trial, which included N of about 50 patients.

To sequence the TCRbeta CDR3 region, genomic DNA was isolated from the sorted cells. The immunoSEQ Assay was used to sequence the TCRbeta CDR3 regions. This immuneACCESS table, as held by TCRdb, lists in-frame sequences with V and J called but not all clones. Of the missing ones, under half trace to an unresolved V gene in checked studies; the others have no known cause. This sample holds over 65,000 clones; around 84% were observed only once. 6.5% of the sample is in the top ten clones. The germline V gene (reference sequence) supplies CDR1 SEHNR and CDR2 FQNEAQ. V is pruned by 4 bases and J by 2 bases, leaving 11 bases of the junction without a gene match. Counted from cysteine to phenylalanine, this CDR3 has 17 amino acids. Left in the record is the CDR3 DNA by itself, 51 bases read in frame from the first base. Patients with autoimmune disease history or receiving systemic immunosuppression were excluded from the trial. In every dose cohort, peripheral blood was drawn for TCR sequencing at baseline, cycle 4 day 1, and cycle 7 day 1. The samples were drawn from a first-in-human, open-label, multicenter phase I dose-escalation trial of ivuxolimab. Adults with locally advanced or metastatic head and neck squamous cell, hepatocellular, melanoma or renal cell carcinoma were enrolled in the trial. Before TCR sequencing, CD4+ T cells and CD8+ T cells from peripheral blood were sorted into separate populations.

Overall study outcomes, separate from this receptor: After ivuxolimab, CD8+ T cells had more expanded clones than CD4+ T cells on average. In the 0.1-3.0 mg/kg groups, partial responders had among the lowest normalized peripheral clonal expansion, particularly in CD8+ T cells. Low levels of normalized T-cell clonal expansion were also seen in some patients who did not respond. The antigen specificity of the peripheral T cells that underwent clonal expansion was not determined. At doses of 0.1 to 3.0 mg/kg, clonal expansion of both CD4+ and CD8+ blood T cells was observed from baseline to week 6.

This chain joins TRBV7-9 to TRBJ2-1; the central 7 bases match TRBD2. Sample: CD4+ or CD8+ T cells sorted from blood, taken in a trial of the OX40 agonist ivuxolimab. The source is an adult with an advanced solid tumor such as melanoma, head and neck, liver or kidney cancer. The CDR3 sequence is CASSSPLGGDPYNEQFF. The DNA reads TGTGCCAGCAGCTCCCCTCTTGGGGGGGACCCCTACAATGAGCAGTTCTTC.